These T cell receptor beta chains were read from a single sample in a study of cytomegalovirus exposure and HLA in healthy donors. Method: immunoSEQ multiplex PCR; TCRdb's copy keeps in-frame clones and lacks some. The sample lists about 150,000 clones, about 70% occurring once. Source material: PBMCs. The receptors stem from a man in his forties or fifties in good health and CMV-seronegative. Both conserved end residues are part of each CDR3. The order of the fields is CDR3 protein, CDR3 DNA, V gene, D gene, J gene, clone size. D genes are given only for firm matches. Clone size is not always given. Where it is, it says once, few, many or a class for expanded clones.

CASSRSGTSGYNEQFF	TGTGCCAGCTCTCGGTCCGGGACTAGCGGCTACAATGAGCAGTTCTTC	TRBV5-4	TRBD2	TRBJ2-1	few
CASSFGQKQETQYF	TGCGCCAGCAGCTTCGGACAGAAACAAGAGACCCAGTACTTC	TRBV5-1	-	TRBJ2-5	-
CASSLGGGNQPQHF	TGTGCCAGCAGCTTGGGCGGCGGCAATCAGCCCCAGCATTTT	TRBV5-4	-	TRBJ1-5	-
CASSAGWGRLSEQYF	TGTGCCAGTAGTGCCGGTTGGGGCCGACTTAGCGAGCAGTACTTC	TRBV19	-	TRBJ2-7	-
CASSAQTGGNEKLFF	TGTGCCAGCTCCGCCCAGACAGGGGGGAATGAAAAACTGTTTTTT	TRBV18	TRBD1	TRBJ1-4	-
CASSQGGNTEAFF	TGTGCCAGCAGTCAGGGGGGGAACACTGAAGCTTTCTTT	TRBV25-1	TRBD1	TRBJ1-1	-
CASRWQGYEQYF	TGTGCCAGCAGATGGCAGGGGTACGAGCAGTACTTC	TRBV28	-	TRBJ2-7	few
CASSQTGLAASTDTQYF	TGCGCCAGCAGCCAAACGGGACTAGCGGCCAGCACAGATACGCAGTATTTT	TRBV4-3	TRBD2	TRBJ2-3	once
CASSKGGVGTGELFF	TGTGCCAGCAGCAAAGGGGGGGTCGGCACCGGGGAGCTGTTTTTT	TRBV7-2	-	TRBJ2-2	once
CASSSAGSALYQETQYF	TGCGCCAGCAGCTCCGCCGGCAGCGCCCTGTACCAAGAGACCCAGTACTTC	TRBV5-1	-	TRBJ2-5	-
CSVSTDYGYTF	TGCAGCGTATCCACTGACTATGGCTACACCTTC	TRBV29-1	-	TRBJ1-2	-
CASSRHPGTGGTSSYEQYF	TGTGCCAGCAGTCGCCATCCCGGGACAGGGGGGACAAGCTCCTACGAGCAGTACTTC	TRBV28	TRBD1	TRBJ2-7	once
CASSLGGPEQYF	TGTGCCAGCAGCTTGGGAGGGCCCGAGCAGTACTTC	TRBV5-6	-	TRBJ2-7	-
CASSQASGRAYNEQFF	TGCGCCAGCAGCCAAGCTTCCGGGAGGGCCTACAATGAGCAGTTCTTC	TRBV4-1	TRBD2	TRBJ2-1	-
CASSAGAANEKLFF	TGTGCCAGCAGTGCCGGAGCGGCGAATGAAAAACTGTTTTTT	TRBV7-2	-	TRBJ1-4	once
CASSPPPDPNTGELFF	TGTGCCAGCAGCCCGCCCCCAGATCCGAACACCGGGGAGCTGTTTTTT	TRBV7-2	-	TRBJ2-2	-
CASSSGLAGPNPYEQYF	TGTGCCAGCAGCTCTGGACTAGCGGGGCCCAATCCCTACGAGCAGTACTTC	TRBV28	TRBD2	TRBJ2-7	few
CASSPSEGAGGGYTF	TGTGCCAGCAGCCCATCGGAGGGGGCGGGTGGTGGCTACACCTTC	TRBV7-9	TRBD1	TRBJ1-2	-
CASSQGGGPNSNQPQHF	TGTGCCAGCAGTCAGGGGGGCGGTCCTAATAGCAATCAGCCCCAGCATTTT	TRBV5-6	TRBD1	TRBJ1-5	once
CASSLVWPSANTGELFF	TGTGCCAGCAGCTTAGTTTGGCCGTCCGCGAACACCGGGGAGCTGTTTTTT	TRBV7-9	-	TRBJ2-2	-
CASSEHRFGETQYF	TGTGCCAGCAGTGAACACAGGTTTGGGGAGACCCAGTACTTC	TRBV6-1	-	TRBJ2-5	-
CASSFSYDEQYF	TGTGCCAGCAGCTTTTCCTACGACGAGCAGTACTTC	TRBV7-2	-	TRBJ2-7	-
CAWSGQGSGEQYF	TGTGCCTGGAGTGGACAGGGATCGGGGGAGCAGTACTTC	TRBV30	TRBD1	TRBJ2-7	-
CASSLGRLVTETQYF	TGTGCCAGCAGCTTAGGGCGACTTGTCACGGAGACCCAGTACTTC	TRBV11-2	-	TRBJ2-5	once
CASSLRGDNSPLHF	TGTGCCAGCAGCTTGCGGGGGGATAATTCACCCCTCCACTTT	TRBV5-4	-	TRBJ1-6	-
CASSYSNPGSYEQYF	TGTGCCAGCAGTTACTCGAACCCGGGATCCTACGAGCAGTACTTC	TRBV6-5	-	TRBJ2-7	-
CASSPLRELFF	TGTGCCAGCAGCCCGTTAAGGGAGCTGTTTTTT	TRBV7-2	-	TRBJ2-2	-
CSVRTGSTDTQYF	TGCAGCGTCCGCACGGGGAGCACAGATACGCAGTATTTT	TRBV29-1	-	TRBJ2-3	-
CASSLTWNTEAFF	TGTGCCAGCAGCTTAACATGGAACACTGAAGCTTTCTTT	TRBV25-1	-	TRBJ1-1	-
CSVEDSPGNTEAFF	TGCAGCGTTGAAGATTCGCCAGGGAACACTGAAGCTTTCTTT	TRBV29-1	-	TRBJ1-1	-
CASSYSIWADSPLHF	TGTGCCAGCAGTTACTCGATTTGGGCAGACTCACCCCTCCACTTT	TRBV6-5	-	TRBJ1-6	-
CASSRGVYEQYF	TGTGCCAGCAGCCGAGGCGTCTACGAGCAGTACTTC	TRBV11-3	-	TRBJ2-7	-
CASSSPRTGELFF	TGTGCCAGCAGTTCACCACGGACCGGGGAGCTGTTTTTT	TRBV6-6	-	TRBJ2-2	-
CAWSLDFTSNQPQHF	TGTGCCTGGAGCTTAGACTTCACTAGCAATCAGCCCCAGCATTTT	TRBV30	-	TRBJ1-5	-
CASRSAGGNTEAFF	TGTGCCAGCAGAAGCGCAGGGGGCAACACTGAAGCTTTCTTT	TRBV28	TRBD1	TRBJ1-1	-